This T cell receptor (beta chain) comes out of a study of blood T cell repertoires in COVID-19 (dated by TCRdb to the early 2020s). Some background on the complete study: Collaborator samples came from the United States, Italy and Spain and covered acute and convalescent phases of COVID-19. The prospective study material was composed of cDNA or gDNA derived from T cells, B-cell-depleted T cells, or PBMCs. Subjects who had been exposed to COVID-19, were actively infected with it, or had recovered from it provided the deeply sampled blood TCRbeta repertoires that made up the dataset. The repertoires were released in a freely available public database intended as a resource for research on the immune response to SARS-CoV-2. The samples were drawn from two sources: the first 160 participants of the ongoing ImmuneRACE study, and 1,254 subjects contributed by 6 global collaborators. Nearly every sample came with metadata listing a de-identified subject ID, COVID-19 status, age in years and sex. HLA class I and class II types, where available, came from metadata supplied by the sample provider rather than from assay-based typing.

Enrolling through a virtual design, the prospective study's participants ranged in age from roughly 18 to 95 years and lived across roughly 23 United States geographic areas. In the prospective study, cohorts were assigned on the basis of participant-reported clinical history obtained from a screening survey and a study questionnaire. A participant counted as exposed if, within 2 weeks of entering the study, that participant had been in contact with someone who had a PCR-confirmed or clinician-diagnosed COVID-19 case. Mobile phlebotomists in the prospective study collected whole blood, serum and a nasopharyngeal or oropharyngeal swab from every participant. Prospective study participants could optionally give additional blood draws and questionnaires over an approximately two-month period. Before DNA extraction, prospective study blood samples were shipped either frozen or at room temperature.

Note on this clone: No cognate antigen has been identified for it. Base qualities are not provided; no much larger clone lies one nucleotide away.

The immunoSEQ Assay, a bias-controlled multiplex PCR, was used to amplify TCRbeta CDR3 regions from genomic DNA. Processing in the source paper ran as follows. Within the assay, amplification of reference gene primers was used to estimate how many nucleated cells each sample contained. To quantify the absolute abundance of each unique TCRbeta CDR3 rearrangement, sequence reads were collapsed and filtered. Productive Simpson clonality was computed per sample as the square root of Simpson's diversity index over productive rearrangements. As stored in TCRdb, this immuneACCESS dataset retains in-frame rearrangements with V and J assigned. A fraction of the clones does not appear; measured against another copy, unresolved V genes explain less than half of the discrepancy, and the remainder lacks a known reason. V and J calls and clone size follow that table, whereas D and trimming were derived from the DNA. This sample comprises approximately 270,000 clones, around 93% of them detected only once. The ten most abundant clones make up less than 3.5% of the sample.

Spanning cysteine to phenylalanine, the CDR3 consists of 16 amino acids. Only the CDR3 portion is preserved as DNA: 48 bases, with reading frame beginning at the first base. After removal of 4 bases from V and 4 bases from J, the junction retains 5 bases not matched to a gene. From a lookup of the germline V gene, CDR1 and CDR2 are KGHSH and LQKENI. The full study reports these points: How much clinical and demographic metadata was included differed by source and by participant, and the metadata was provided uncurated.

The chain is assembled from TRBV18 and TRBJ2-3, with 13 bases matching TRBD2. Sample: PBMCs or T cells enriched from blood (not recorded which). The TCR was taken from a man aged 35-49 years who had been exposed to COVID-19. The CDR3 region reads CASSLRTSGSADTQYF. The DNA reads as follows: TGTGCCAGCTCACTCAGGACTAGCGGGAGTGCAGATACGCAGTATTTT.